This T cell receptor beta chain emerged from a study of blood T cell repertoires in COVID-19. Measured with immunoSEQ multiplex PCR; TCRdb has only the in-frame clones, and not every one. The profile shows around 72,000 clones, about 87% of them singletons. The ends were cut back, 4 bases at V and 7 bases at J, with 14 bases in the middle. From germline, CDR1 is KGHSH and CDR2 LQKENI. The CDR3 is made up of 13 amino acids. This receptor was identified in a man aged 50 to 60 with active COVID-19. Sequenced input: peripheral blood. This chain links TRBV18 with TRBJ2-7; TRBD2 is a possible D gene (6 bases). CDR3 in amino acids: CASSLSRGFEQYF. CDR3 DNA: TGTGCCAGCTCACTATCTCGGGGGTTTGAGCAGTACTTC.